This TCR beta chain was recovered during a study of T cells in Graves' hyperthyroidism and ophthalmopathy. Trimming took 3 bases from V and 0 from J, leaving 12 bases between them. The CDR3 runs to 15 residues. CDR1 is SGHRS, CDR2 YFSETQ, per germline. Uncontrolled infection, other autoimmune disease, pregnancy or lactation led to exclusion. Fresh 10 ml peripheral blood yielded PBMCs. The table lists this clonotype with many counts. The antigen is not known. Study-level results: Most clonotypes expanded in the thyroid (above 0.001) were also present in blood. Ophthalmopathy, as predicted by the model, came a median about seven months after the prediction.

There were TCR beta CDR3 regions amplified from RNA transcripts. First-round RT-PCR of the TCR CDR3 relied on the HTBI primer set. TCRdb fed the multiplex PCR reads into MiXCR, producing one record per CDR3 protein. Found here are about 520,000 distinct CDR3 sequences, around 22% of them singletons; the top ten hold roughly 10%. The chain carries TRBV5-1 and TRBJ1-2; TRBD1 is a possible D gene (6 bases). Material for sequencing was blood. This TCR derives from a woman under 40 with Graves' ophthalmopathy. For the CDR3, the DNA is TGCGCCAGCAGCTCATCGGGACACTCTAACTATGGCTACACCTTC. Amino acid sequence: CASSSSGHSNYGYTF.